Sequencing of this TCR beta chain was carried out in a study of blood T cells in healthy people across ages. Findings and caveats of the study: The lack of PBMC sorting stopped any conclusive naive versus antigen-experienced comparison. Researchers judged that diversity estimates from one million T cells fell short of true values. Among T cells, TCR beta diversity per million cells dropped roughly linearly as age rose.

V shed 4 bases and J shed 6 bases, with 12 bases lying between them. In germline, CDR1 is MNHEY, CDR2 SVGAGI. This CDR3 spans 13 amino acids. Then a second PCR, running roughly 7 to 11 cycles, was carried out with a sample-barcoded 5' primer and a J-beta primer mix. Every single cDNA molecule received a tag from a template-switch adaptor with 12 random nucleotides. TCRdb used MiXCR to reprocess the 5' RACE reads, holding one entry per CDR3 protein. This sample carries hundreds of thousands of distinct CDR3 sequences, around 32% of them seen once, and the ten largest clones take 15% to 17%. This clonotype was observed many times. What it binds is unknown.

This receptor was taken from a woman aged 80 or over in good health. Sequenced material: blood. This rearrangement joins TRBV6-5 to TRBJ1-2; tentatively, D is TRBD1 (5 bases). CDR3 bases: TGTGCCAGCAGTTTGGTGGGGGATCATGGCTACACCTTC. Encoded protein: CASSLVGDHGYTF.